This T cell receptor beta chain was recovered during a study of cytomegalovirus exposure and HLA in healthy donors. Findings and caveats of the study: The authors later found most CMV-associated TCR beta chains appeared HLA-restricted. Later on, an analysis showed TCR association rates differing by HLA locus, with DRB1 the most and HLA-C the fewest.

CDR3 length: 14 amino acids. The germline V gene has CDR1 SGHAT and CDR2 FQNNGV. V lost 0 bases and J 0 bases, leaving 5 bases between the germline ends. In the case of this clone: Its cognate antigen is unknown.

In the PCR, 60 Vbeta and 13 Jbeta primers were used. Clones were sequenced by immunoSEQ multiplex PCR, and TCRdb holds only the in-frame ones, with some missing. The sample holds roughly 100,000 clones, over 80% seen once. Material: PBMCs. This sequence joins TRBV11-2 and TRBJ1-2, with D possibly TRBD1 on 5 matching bases. The sequence came from a young man in good health and CMV-seropositive. DNA of the CDR3: TGTGCCAGCAGCTTAGACAGGGCTAACTATGGCTACACCTTC. Residues: CASSLDRANYGYTF. Based on the CDR3 plus reference TRBV11-2 and TRBJ1-2, the full variable domain is EAGVAQSPRYKIIEKRQSVAFWCNPISGHATLYWYQQILGQGPKLLIQFQNNGVVDDSQLPKDRFSAERLKGVDSTLKIQPAKLEDSAVYLCASSLDRANYGYTFGSGTRLTVV.